The present T cell receptor beta chain was sequenced within a study of TIL therapy for anti-PD-1-resistant metastatic lung cancer. Study as a whole: Patients had a median age of 54 years (range about 35-75). Tumors carried a median about 1.4 non-synonymous mutations per megabase. Study results and limitations: This highly selected cohort may not generalize to typical lung cancer patients.

This was the immunoSEQ v3 assay. Measured with immunoSEQ multiplex PCR; TCRdb has only the in-frame clones, and not every one. This sample has 20,000 to 30,000 clones, with just under 75% found just once. Time point here: pre-treatment sample, taken before nivolumab and TIL therapy. Most excised metastases sampled were pleural nodules or supraclavicular lymph nodes. Adults with stage 4 NSCLC were enrolled in a phase I trial. In regard to this clone: Its antigen is currently unknown.

This CDR3 is 16 amino acids long. The V end was cut by 1 base, the J end by 2 bases, with 13 bases between. Germline V gene sequence: CDR1 SGHNT, CDR2 YYREEE (reference sequence). The sequences come from tumor tissue, collected at baseline. This clonotype was obtained from a person aged 25-85 years with non-small cell lung cancer. V is TRBV5-4 and J is TRBJ1-5, with unresolved D. DNA of the CDR3: TGTGCCAGCAGCTTGAACGCCCTTGGGGGCAATCAGCCCCAGCATTTT. This translates into CASSLNALGGNQPQHF. Drawing the rest from reference TRBV5-4 and TRBJ1-5, the complete variable domain is ETGVTQSPTHLIKTRGQQVTLRCSSQSGHNTVSWYQQALGQGPQFIFQYYREEENGRGNFPPRFSGLQFPNYSSELNVNALELDDSALYLCASSLNALGGNQPQHFGDGTRLSIL.